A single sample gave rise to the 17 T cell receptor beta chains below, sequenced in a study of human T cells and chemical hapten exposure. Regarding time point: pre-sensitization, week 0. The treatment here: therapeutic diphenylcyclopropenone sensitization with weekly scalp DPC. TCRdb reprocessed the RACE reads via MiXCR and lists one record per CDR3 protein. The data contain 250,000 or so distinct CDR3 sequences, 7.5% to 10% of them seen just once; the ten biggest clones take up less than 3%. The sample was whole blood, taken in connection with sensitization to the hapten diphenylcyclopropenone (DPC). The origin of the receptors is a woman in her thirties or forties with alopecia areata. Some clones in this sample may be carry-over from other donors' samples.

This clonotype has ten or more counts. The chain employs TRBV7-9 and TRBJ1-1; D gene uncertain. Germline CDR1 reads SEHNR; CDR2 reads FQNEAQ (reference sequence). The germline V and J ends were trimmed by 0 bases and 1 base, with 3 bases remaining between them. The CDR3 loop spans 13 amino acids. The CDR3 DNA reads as TGTGCCAGCAGCTTAGCAGGGAACACTGAAGCTTTCTTT. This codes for CASSLAGNTEAFF.

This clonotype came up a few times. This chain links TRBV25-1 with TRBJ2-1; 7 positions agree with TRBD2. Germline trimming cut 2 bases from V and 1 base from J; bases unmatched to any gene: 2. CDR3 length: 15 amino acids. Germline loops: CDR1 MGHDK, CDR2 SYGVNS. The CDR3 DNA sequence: TGTGCCAGCAGTGAACGTAGCGGGTCCTACAATGAGCAGTTCTTC. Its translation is CASSERSGSYNEQFF.

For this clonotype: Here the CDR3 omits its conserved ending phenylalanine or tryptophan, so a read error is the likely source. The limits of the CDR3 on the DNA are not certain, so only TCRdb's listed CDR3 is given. The CDR3 reads CASSNSGLHWGL. J is TRBJ2-7 and V is TRBV27; the table's D call of TRBD1 was not tested on the DNA. Looked up from germline, CDR1 is MNHEY and CDR2 is SMNVEV (reference sequence). With termini counted, the CDR3 has 12 amino acids.

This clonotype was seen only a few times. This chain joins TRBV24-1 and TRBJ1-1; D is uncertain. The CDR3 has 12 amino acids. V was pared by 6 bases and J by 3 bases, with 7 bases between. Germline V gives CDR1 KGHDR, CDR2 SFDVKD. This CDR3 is CATSREDTEAFF. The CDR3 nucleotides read TGTGCCACCAGTCGGGAAGACACTGAAGCTTTCTTT.

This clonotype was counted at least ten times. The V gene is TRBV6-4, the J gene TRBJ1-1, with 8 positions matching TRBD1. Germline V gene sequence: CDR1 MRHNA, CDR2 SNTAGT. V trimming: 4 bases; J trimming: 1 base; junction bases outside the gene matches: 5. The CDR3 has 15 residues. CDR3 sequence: CASSASGGANTEAFF. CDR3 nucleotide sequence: TGTGCCAGCAGTGCCTCAGGGGGCGCGAACACTGAAGCTTTCTTT.

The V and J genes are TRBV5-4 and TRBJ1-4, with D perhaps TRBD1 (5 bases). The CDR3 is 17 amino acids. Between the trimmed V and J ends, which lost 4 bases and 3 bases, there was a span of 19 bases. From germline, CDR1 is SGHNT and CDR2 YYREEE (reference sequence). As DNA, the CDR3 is TGTGCCAGCAGCGATAGAGGGGAAATAGGATCTAATGAAAAACTGTTTTTT. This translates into CASSDRGEIGSNEKLFF.

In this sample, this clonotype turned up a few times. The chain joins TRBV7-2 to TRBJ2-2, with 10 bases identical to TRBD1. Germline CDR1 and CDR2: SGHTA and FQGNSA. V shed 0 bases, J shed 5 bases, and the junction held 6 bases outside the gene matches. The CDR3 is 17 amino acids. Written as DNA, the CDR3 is TGTGCCAGCAGCTTAGCGCATCCGGGACAGGGGACCGGGGAGCTGTTTTTT. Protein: CASSLAHPGQGTGELFF.

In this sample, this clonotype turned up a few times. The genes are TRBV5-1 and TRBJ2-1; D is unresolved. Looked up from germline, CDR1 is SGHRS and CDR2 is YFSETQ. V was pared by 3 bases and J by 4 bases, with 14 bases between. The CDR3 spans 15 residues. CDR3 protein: CASSYSSIPYNEQFF. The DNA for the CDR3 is TGCGCCAGCAGCTACTCTAGTATCCCTTACAATGAGCAGTTCTTC.

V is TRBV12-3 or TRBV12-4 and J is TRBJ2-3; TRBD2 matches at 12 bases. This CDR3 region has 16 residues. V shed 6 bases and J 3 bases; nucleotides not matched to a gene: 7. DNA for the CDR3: TGTGCCAGCAGACCCGGACTAGCGGGGTGGACAGATACGCAGTATTTT. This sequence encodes CASRPGLAGWTDTQYF.

CDR3 region: CASSLGPFNEKLFF. CDR3 nucleotides: TGTGCCAGCAGCTTGGGACCCTTTAATGAAAAACTGTTTTTT. This rearrangement joins TRBV5-5 to TRBJ1-4, with unresolved D. This CDR3 has 14 residues. Trimming removed 0 bases at V and 4 bases at J, with 7 bases between. CDR1 and CDR2 (germline): SGHKS, YYEKEE (reference sequence). The full variable domain, its missing parts supplied by reference TRBV5-5 and TRBJ1-4, is DAGVTQSPTHLIKTRGQQVTLRCSPISGHKSVSWYQQVLGQGPQFIFQYYEKEERGRGNFPDRFSARQFPNYSSELNVNALLLGDSALYLCASSLGPFNEKLFFGSGTQLSVL.

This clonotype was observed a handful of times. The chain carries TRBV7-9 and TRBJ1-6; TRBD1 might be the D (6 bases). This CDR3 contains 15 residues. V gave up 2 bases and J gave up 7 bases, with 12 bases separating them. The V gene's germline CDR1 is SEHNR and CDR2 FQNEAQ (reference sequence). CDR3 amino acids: CASSLRQGKNSPLHF. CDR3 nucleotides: TGTGCCAGCAGCTTACGTCAGGGGAAGAATTCACCCCTCCACTTT. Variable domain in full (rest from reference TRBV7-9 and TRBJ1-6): DTGVSQNPRHKITKRGQNVTFRCDPISEHNRLYWYRQTLGQGPEFLTYFQNEAQLEKSRLLSDRFSAERPKGSFSTLEIQRTEQGDSAMYLCASSLRQGKNSPLHFGNGTRLTVT.

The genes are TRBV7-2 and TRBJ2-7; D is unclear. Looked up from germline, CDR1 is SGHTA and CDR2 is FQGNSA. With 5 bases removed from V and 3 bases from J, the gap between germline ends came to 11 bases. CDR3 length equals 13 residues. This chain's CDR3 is CASSRSANYEQYF. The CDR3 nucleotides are TGTGCCAGCAGCCGATCCGCTAACTACGAGCAGTACTTC.

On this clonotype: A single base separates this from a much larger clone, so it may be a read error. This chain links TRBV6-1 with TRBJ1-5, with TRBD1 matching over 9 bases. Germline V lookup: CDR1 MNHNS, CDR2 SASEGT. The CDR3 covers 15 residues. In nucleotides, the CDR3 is TGTGCCAGCAGTCAAGCCAGGACAGGGGCTCAGCCCCAGCATTTT. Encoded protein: CASSQARTGAQPQHF.

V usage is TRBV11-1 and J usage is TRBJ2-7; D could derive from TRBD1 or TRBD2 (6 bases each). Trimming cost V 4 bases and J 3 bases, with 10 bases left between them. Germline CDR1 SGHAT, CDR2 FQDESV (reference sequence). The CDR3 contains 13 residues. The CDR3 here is CASSWGDNYEQYF. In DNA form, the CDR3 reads TGTGCCAGCAGCTGGGGGGACAACTACGAGCAGTACTTC.

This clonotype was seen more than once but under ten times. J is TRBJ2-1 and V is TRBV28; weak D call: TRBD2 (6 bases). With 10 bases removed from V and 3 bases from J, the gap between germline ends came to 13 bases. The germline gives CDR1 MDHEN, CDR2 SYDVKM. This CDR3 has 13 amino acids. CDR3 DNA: TGTGCCACTATGTCCGGGGGCTACAATGAGCAGTTCTTC. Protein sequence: CATMSGGYNEQFF.

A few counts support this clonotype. The CDR3 region is CASRGTGEAFF. The CDR3, as DNA: TGTGCCAGCAGGGGGACAGGTGAAGCTTTCTTT. The V gene is TRBV28, the J gene TRBJ1-1; 8 positions match TRBD1. The length of the CDR3 is 11 residues. Germline-derived CDR1 and CDR2 are MDHEN and SYDVKM. The trim removed 6 bases at V and 7 bases at J, leaving 1 base unmatched.

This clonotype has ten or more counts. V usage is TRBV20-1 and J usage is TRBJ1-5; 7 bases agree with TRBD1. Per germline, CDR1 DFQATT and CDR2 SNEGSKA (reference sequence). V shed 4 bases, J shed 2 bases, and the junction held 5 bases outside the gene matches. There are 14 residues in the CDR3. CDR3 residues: CSATRQGGNQPQHF. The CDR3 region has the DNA TGCAGTGCTACCAGACAGGGAGGCAATCAGCCCCAGCATTTT.